One sample yielded the 30 T cell receptor beta chains listed below, sequenced in a study of blood T cell repertoires in COVID-19. Produced via immunoSEQ multiplex PCR; TCRdb's table is partial and in-frame only. The table shows approximately 72,000 clones, with more than 75% occurring only once. The sample consisted of peripheral blood. The origin of the receptors is a woman aged 55-70 years with acute or convalescent COVID-19.

The CDR3, as DNA: TGTGCCAGCAGTGACAGGGTGGTGGACACCGGGGAGCTGTTTTTT. Encoded protein: CASSDRVVDTGELFF. V usage is TRBV6-1 and J usage is TRBJ2-2, with a tentative D call TRBD1 (5 bases). From germline, CDR1 is MNHNS and CDR2 SASEGT. The V end lost 3 bases, the J end lost 3 bases, and 11 bases lay between the germline ends. This CDR3 contains 15 residues.

J is TRBJ2-7 and V is TRBV11-2, with a possible D match to TRBD2 (6 bases). Trimming stripped 1 base from V and 6 bases from J, with 7 bases between. There are 12 residues in the CDR3. Germline-derived CDR1 and CDR2 are SGHAT and FQNNGV. DNA of the CDR3: TGTGCCAGCAGCTTAGTGGGGGGCGAGCAGTACTTC. Its protein product is CASSLVGGEQYF.

This chain uses TRBV6-1 with TRBJ1-5, with D possibly TRBD1 on 5 matching bases. The V gene lost 1 base and the J gene lost 0 bases, with 13 bases spanning the gap. CDR3 size: 17 residues. From germline, CDR1 is MNHNS and CDR2 SASEGT. CDR3 coding DNA: TGTGCCAGCAGTGAAGAACAGGTGGGGCTTAGCAATCAGCCCCAGCATTTT. Its translation: CASSEEQVGLSNQPQHF.

The chain recombines TRBV5-8 with TRBJ1-1, with 8 nucleotides matching TRBD1. V dropped 3 bases and J dropped 4; count of bases not matched to a gene: 14. CDR1 is SGHTS, CDR2 YDEGEE, per germline. The CDR3 loop spans 17 amino acids. Here the CDR3 DNA reads TGTGCCAGCAGCTCACCCGCTGGCAGGGGGCGTTTCACTGAAGCTTTCTTT. The encoded protein is CASSSPAGRGRFTEAFF.

This clone was detected only a few times. The chain carries TRBV18 and TRBJ1-6; a weak D match, TRBD1 (5 bases). Germline V gene data show CDR1 as KGHSH and CDR2 as LQKENI. V lost 3 bases and J 8 bases, leaving 11 bases between the germline ends. The CDR3 has 14 residues. The CDR3 coding sequence is TGTGCCAGCTCACCTCAGGGTGAGGATTCACCCCTCCACTTT. Protein sequence: CASSPQGEDSPLHF.

This chain joins TRBV10-1 and TRBJ2-2; no clear D gene. CDR1 and CDR2 from the germline V gene are WNHNN and SYGVQD (reference sequence). Trimming pared 6 bases from V and 5 bases from J, leaving 10 bases between. This CDR3 comprises 13 residues. Here the CDR3 DNA reads TGCGCCAGCAGCCCAGGTTTGACCGGGGAGCTGTTTTTT. Translation: CASSPGLTGELFF.

This chain uses TRBV14 with TRBJ2-7, with D unresolved. The germline V gene has CDR1 SGHDN and CDR2 FVKESK. The CDR3 length is 15 residues. Trimming removed 0 bases from V and 6 bases from J, with 15 bases in between. The CDR3 loop reads CASSQEALVTSEQYF. CDR3 DNA sequence: TGTGCCAGCAGCCAAGAGGCCCTGGTAACCTCCGAGCAGTACTTC.

The table lists this clone with a count of one. The chain combines TRBV5-6 with TRBJ2-7; 8 bases agree with TRBD1. Per germline, CDR1 SGHDT and CDR2 YYEEEE. V lost 4 bases, J lost 1 base, and 4 bases stayed unmatched. The CDR3 is made up of 14 amino acids. The chain's CDR3 is CASSTRGRSYEQYF. The DNA of the CDR3 is TGTGCCAGCAGCACCAGGGGGCGATCCTACGAGCAGTACTTC.

The gene calls are TRBV5-6 and TRBJ2-3; the match to TRBD1 covers 7 bases. This CDR3 is 15 amino acids long. Germline CDR1 and CDR2: SGHDT and YYEEEE. With V trimmed by 0 bases and J by 3 bases, 4 bases remained unmatched. CDR3 nucleotide sequence: TGTGCCAGCAGCTTGGGGGCAGGGGGAACAGATACGCAGTATTTT. Encoded protein: CASSLGAGGTDTQYF. Variable domain in full (rest from reference TRBV5-6 and TRBJ2-3): DAGVTQSPTHLIKTRGQQVTLRCSPKSGHDTVSWYQQALGQGPQFIFQYYEEEERQRGNFPDRFSGHQFPNYSSELNVNALLLGDSALYLCASSLGAGGTDTQYFGPGTRLTVL.

The V and J genes are TRBV5-1 and TRBJ2-1; 9 bases line up with TRBD2. Germline V lookup: CDR1 SGHRS, CDR2 YFSETQ. The V segment lost 8 bases and the J segment 8 bases; nucleotides outside the gene matches: 14. The CDR3 runs 15 residues. Written as DNA, the CDR3 is TGCGCCAGTCGGAGTGGCGGGGGGGCCAGGGATGAGCAGTTCTTC. It yields the protein CASRSGGGARDEQFF.

This chain uses TRBV3-1 (or the pseudogene TRBV3-2) with TRBJ2-5; 7 bases map to TRBD2. Germline CDR1 reads LGHDT; CDR2 reads YNNKEL (reference sequence). This CDR3 has 16 residues. V was pared by 2 bases and J by 5 bases, with 11 bases of the junction left unmatched. The CDR3 protein is CASSQYGDYAMETQYF. CDR3 coding DNA: TGTGCCAGCAGCCAATATGGGGACTATGCGATGGAGACCCAGTACTTC.

The rearrangement joins TRBV7-2 to TRBJ2-7; 7 nucleotides align to TRBD1. Germline CDR1 and CDR2: SGHTA and FQGNSA. After removal of 5 bases from V and 1 base from J, the junction contained 8 bases not matched to a gene. This CDR3 comprises 15 residues. For the CDR3, the DNA is TGTGCCAGCAGCCGTGAGACAGGGCGATCCTACGAGCAGTACTTC. Encoded protein: CASSRETGRSYEQYF.

This clone was found once. The chain links TRBV3-1 (or the pseudogene TRBV3-2) to TRBJ2-3; D call uncertain. Deletions cut 0 bases from V and 2 bases from J, with 6 bases between. The germline gives CDR1 LGHDT, CDR2 YNNKEL (reference sequence). The CDR3 has 14 residues. The DNA of the CDR3 is TGTGCCAGCAGCCAAGATTTACTCACAGATACGCAGTATTTT. Translating gives CASSQDLLTDTQYF.

The chain employs TRBV6-1 and TRBJ2-5, with 7 positions matching TRBD1. The CDR3 has 15 amino acids. J gave up 5 bases and V 3 bases, and 9 bases lay outside the gene matches. Germline lookup yields CDR1 MNHNS and CDR2 SASEGT. The CDR3 nucleotides read TGTGCCAGCAGTGATCTCGGCAGGGGGTGGGAGACCCAGTACTTC. Amino acids: CASSDLGRGWETQYF.

The chain joins TRBV28 to TRBJ2-3; maybe TRBD1 (5 bases). V was trimmed by 7 bases and J by 0 bases, leaving 11 bases between them. Germline values: CDR1 MDHEN, CDR2 SYDVKM. This CDR3 comprises 14 residues. CDR3 nucleotides: TGTGCCAGCATAGGGCAGGGTAGCACAGATACGCAGTATTTT. This encodes CASIGQGSTDTQYF.

The gene calls are TRBV5-5 and TRBJ2-1, with 10 positions matching TRBD1. The J segment lost 8 bases and the V segment lost 0 bases, leaving 8 bases of the junction unmatched. Looked up from germline, CDR1 is SGHKS and CDR2 is YYEKEE (reference sequence). This CDR3 region has 16 residues. CDR3 nucleotide sequence: TGTGCCAGCAGCTTGGTTGCGAGACAGGGGGCTTATGAGCAGTTCTTC. Amino acid sequence: CASSLVARQGAYEQFF.

V gene TRBV4-2 combines with J gene TRBJ1-2; no clear D gene. V was trimmed by 0 bases and J by 4 bases, leaving 12 bases between them. CDR1 and CDR2 (germline): LGHNA, YNFKEQ. CDR3 length: 15 amino acids. The CDR3 sequence: CASSQDRGGSYGYTF. CDR3 DNA: TGTGCCAGCAGCCAAGATCGGGGAGGGAGCTATGGCTACACCTTC.

V is TRBV5-4 and J is TRBJ1-2, with a weak D call TRBD1 (5 bases). V lost 4 bases to trimming and J lost 5 bases, with 18 bases between them. CDR1 is SGHNT, CDR2 YYREEE, per germline (reference sequence). The CDR3 contains 15 residues. CDR3 bases: TGTGCCAGCAGCCCCCCGTTGGGGGGAGGGTATGGCTACACCTTC. Its protein product is CASSPPLGGGYGYTF.

This clone was detected a few times. V and J are TRBV28 and TRBJ1-5; no definite D call. Germline V gene sequence: CDR1 MDHEN, CDR2 SYDVKM. The CDR3 contains 12 residues. V lost 3 bases to trimming and J lost 4 bases, with 4 bases between them. The DNA for the CDR3 is TGTGCCAGCAGTTTCGGGAATCAGCCCCAGCATTTT. This codes for CASSFGNQPQHF.

The chain links TRBV7-2 to TRBJ2-2; no clear D. Germline loops: CDR1 SGHTA, CDR2 FQGNSA. This CDR3 contains 17 residues. The germline V and J ends were trimmed by 1 base and 4 bases, with 16 bases remaining between them. The DNA of the CDR3 is TGTGCCAGCAGCTTAGTTTCCTCTCTAAGAACCACCGGGGAGCTGTTTTTT. Amino acid sequence: CASSLVSSLRTTGELFF. Looking up the rest from reference TRBV7-2 and TRBJ2-2 gives the full variable domain: GAGVSQSPSNKVTEKGKDVELRCDPISGHTALYWYRQSLGQGLEFLIYFQGNSAPDKSGLPSDRFSAERTGGSVSTLTIQRTQQEDSAVYLCASSLVSSLRTTGELFFGEGSRLTVL.

The chain joins TRBV10-3 to TRBJ2-1, with D hard to call. The CDR3 sequence is 12 residues long. Germline CDR1 reads ENHRY; CDR2 reads SYGVKD. The V end lost 0 bases, the J end lost 10 bases, and 7 bases lay between the germline ends. The CDR3 is CAISESNREQFF. The CDR3 DNA reads TGTGCCATCAGTGAGTCGAACAGAGAGCAGTTCTTC.

This clone has more than one count but fewer than ten. V gene TRBV4-1 combines with J gene TRBJ1-5, with a weak D call TRBD1 (6 bases). V was cut by 3 bases and J by 7 bases, with 13 bases left in between. Germline V CDR1 and CDR2: MGHRA, YSYEKL. The CDR3 covers 14 residues. In DNA form, the CDR3 reads TGCGCCAGCAGCCATATCAGGGGACGGCAGCCCCAGCATTTT. It is translated as CASSHIRGRQPQHF.

This clone was recorded once. V gene TRBV28 combines with J gene TRBJ2-5; no clear D. The V gene's germline CDR1 is MDHEN and CDR2 SYDVKM. V was trimmed by 4 bases and J by 5 bases, leaving 20 bases between them. The CDR3 is 16 amino acids. As DNA, the CDR3 is TGTGCCAGCAGTTCCCCCCAAAAAGAACAGTTTGAGACCCAGTACTTC. Translated: CASSSPQKEQFETQYF.

J is TRBJ2-2 and V is TRBV30; 8 bases align to TRBD2. The CDR3 sequence is 15 residues long. J was trimmed by 6 bases and V by 2 bases; bases with no gene match: 8. Germline V CDR1 and CDR2: GTSNPN, SVGIG (reference sequence). The CDR3: CAWSLAGLSAGELFF. The DNA for the CDR3 is TGTGCCTGGAGTTTAGCGGGGCTTAGTGCCGGGGAGCTGTTTTTT.

The chain combines TRBV10-3 with TRBJ2-1; 7 bases line up with TRBD2. V lost 2 bases and J lost 7; bases outside the gene matches: 8. CDR3 length: 15 amino acids. Germline CDR1 and CDR2: ENHRY and SYGVKD. DNA for the CDR3: TGTGCCATCAGTGAGAGCCAGCGGGGAGGGAATGAGCAGTTCTTC. It specifies CAISESQRGGNEQFF.

The chain joins TRBV6-1 to TRBJ2-7, with a possible D match to TRBD2 (7 bases). Germline CDR1 is MNHNS and CDR2 is SASEGT. The CDR3 contains 15 residues. Trimming left V 2 bases short and J 2 bases short, with 13 bases between. The CDR3 here is CASSERGGRTYEQYF. The CDR3 DNA follows: TGTGCCAGCAGTGAAAGGGGGGGTAGGACCTACGAGCAGTACTTC.

The chain links TRBV6-6 to TRBJ2-2, with D possibly TRBD1 on 6 matching bases. This CDR3 contains 16 residues. Germline-derived CDR1 and CDR2 are MNHNY and SVGAGI (reference sequence). Between the trimmed V and J ends, which lost 4 bases and 1 base, there was a span of 13 bases. CDR3 in DNA: TGTGCCAGCAGTTCAACGGGACACTTGAACACCGGGGAGCTGTTTTTT. It yields the protein CASSSTGHLNTGELFF.

CDR3 bases: TGCAGTGCTAGCGCGGGAGAGACCCAGTACTTC. This codes for CSASAGETQYF. The V call is TRBV20-1, the J call TRBJ2-5, with D perhaps TRBD2 (5 bases). CDR3 size: 11 residues. V lost 3 bases and J 4 bases, leaving 6 bases between the germline ends. Germline CDR1 and CDR2: DFQATT and SNEGSKA (reference sequence).

The chain links TRBV4-1 to TRBJ1-6; no clear D gene. With 1 base removed from V and 0 bases from J, the gap between germline ends came to 10 bases. Per the germline V gene, CDR1 is MGHRA and CDR2 is YSYEKL. The length of the CDR3 is 17 residues. For the CDR3, the DNA is TGCGCCAGCAGCCAAGTCTTCACGGGCTCCTATAATTCACCCCTCCACTTT. Translation gives CASSQVFTGSYNSPLHF.

This chain joins TRBV4-1 and TRBJ1-3; tentative D call: TRBD1 (6 bases). Germline values: CDR1 MGHRA, CDR2 YSYEKL. CDR3 length: 15 amino acids. V gave up 3 bases and J gave up 0 bases, with 9 bases separating them. In DNA, the CDR3 is TGCGCCAGCAGCCAGACAGGATTCTCTGGAAACACCATATATTTT. Its translation: CASSQTGFSGNTIYF.